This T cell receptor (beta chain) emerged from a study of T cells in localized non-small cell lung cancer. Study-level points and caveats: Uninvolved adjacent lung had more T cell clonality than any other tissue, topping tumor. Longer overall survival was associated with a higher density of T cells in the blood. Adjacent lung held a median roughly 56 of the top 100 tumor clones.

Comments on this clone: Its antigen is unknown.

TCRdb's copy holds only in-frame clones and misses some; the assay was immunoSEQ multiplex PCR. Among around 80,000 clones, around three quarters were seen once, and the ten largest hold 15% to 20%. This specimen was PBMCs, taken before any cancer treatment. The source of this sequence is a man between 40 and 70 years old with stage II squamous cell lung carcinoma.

The CDR3 region has the DNA TGTGCCAGCAGCCAAGAGAACAGCTACGAGCAGTACTTC. It yields the protein CASSQENSYEQYF. The V and J genes are TRBV4-2 and TRBJ2-7; unclear D gene. Germline lookup yields CDR1 LGHNA and CDR2 YNFKEQ. Trimming pared 0 bases from V and 3 bases from J, leaving 6 bases between. CDR3 length equals 13 residues.